This passage covers 24 T cell receptor beta chains from one sample sequenced in a study of T cells in Graves' hyperthyroidism and ophthalmopathy (dated by TCRdb to between 2018 and 2020). The library was made by multiplex PCR. Sequencing used an Illumina HiSeq 2000. The TCR beta CDR3 regions were amplified from RNA transcripts. For the first round of RT-PCR on the TCR CDR3, the HTBI primer set was used together with the Qiagen OneStep RT-PCR kit. TCRdb took the public reads, trimmed them with fastp at Q25, ran MiXCR for clone calling and kept in-frame beta chains. Here each entry gathers all rows of one CDR3 protein and keeps the most common genes and DNA. A total of approximately 430,000 distinct CDR3 sequences appear in this sample, 15% to 19% of them only once. Of the sample, approximately 14% is held by the ten largest clones. Sequenced material: blood. These receptors came from a young woman with Graves' hyperthyroidism.

This clonotype was seen more than once but under ten times. A much larger clone sits a single nucleotide away, making a read error possible. This chain connects TRBV5-1 to TRBJ1-1; D might be TRBD1 (6 bases). This CDR3 comprises 14 residues. Germline CDR1 reads SGHRS; CDR2 reads YFSETQ. In DNA, the CDR3 is TGCGCCAGCAGCTTCGGGACAACGGGCACTGAAGCTTCCTTT. Protein: CASSFGTTGTEASF.

This sequence joins TRBV20-1 and TRBJ1-2; TRBD1 might be the D (5 bases). Trimming took 1 base from V and 4 from J, leaving 10 bases between them. The CDR3 consists of 13 residues. Per germline, CDR1 DFQATT and CDR2 SNEGSKA (reference sequence). The DNA for the CDR3 is TGCAGTGCTAGAGTCACCAGGGCCTATGGCTACACCTTC. Its protein is CSARVTRAYGYTF.

V gene TRBV5-1 combines with J gene TRBJ1-4; TRBD1 might be the D (5 bases). Trimming took 6 bases from V and 1 from J, leaving 13 bases between them. CDR1 and CDR2 (germline): SGHRS, YFSETQ. This CDR3 has 15 residues. The CDR3 sequence: CASTPRGRTNEKLFF. CDR3 in DNA: TGCGCCAGCACACCGAGGGGTCGAACTAATGAAAAACTGTTTTTT. Combining the CDR3 with reference TRBV5-1 and TRBJ1-4 gives the whole variable domain KAGVTQTPRYLIKTRGQQVTLSCSPISGHRSVSWYQQTPGQGLQFLFEYFSETQRNKGNFPGRFSGRQFSNSRSEMNVSTLELGDSALYLCASTPRGRTNEKLFFGSGTQLSVL.

This rearrangement joins TRBV6-6 to TRBJ2-7; no firm D call. CDR1 and CDR2 (germline): MNHNY, SVGAGI (reference sequence). Trimming stripped 0 bases from V and 4 bases from J, with 7 bases between. This CDR3 has 13 residues. In nucleotides, the CDR3 is TGTGCCAGCAGTTACTCGAGTCAGTACGAGCAGTACTTC. It codes for CASSYSSQYEQYF.

This clonotype was recorded at least ten times. The rearrangement links TRBV7-9 to TRBJ1-1; D is unresolved. CDR1 SEHNR and CDR2 FQNEAQ come from the germline V gene (reference sequence). The CDR3 has 14 amino acids. Trimming shortened V by 4 bases and J by 1 base, and 10 bases separated the two germline ends. The CDR3 DNA is TGTGCCAGCAGCTCCAAGTATAAGAACACTGAAGCTTTCTTT. Translated: CASSSKYKNTEAFF.

About this clonotype itself: A clone one base away is much larger, so this may be a read error. The chain joins TRBV27 to TRBJ2-5; tentatively, D is TRBD1 (6 bases). The J call could be wrong; TRBJ2-1 is a better fit for the DNA end. Germline CDR1 MNHEY, CDR2 SMNVEV (reference sequence). This CDR3 has 14 amino acids. Written as DNA, the CDR3 is TGTGCCAGCAGTTTCCAGGGGATTCAAGAGACCCAGTTCTTC. As protein: CASSFQGIQETQFF.

This clonotype was counted only a few times. This chain connects TRBV6-2 or TRBV6-3 to TRBJ1-5; tentative D call: TRBD1 (6 bases). Deletions cut 5 bases from V and 6 bases from J, with 14 bases between. The V gene's germline CDR1 is MNHEY and CDR2 SVGEGT. This CDR3 comprises 14 residues. The CDR3 nucleotides read TGTGCCAGCAGTCCCAGGGGAGAGGTTCAGCCCCAGCATTTT. Translation: CASSPRGEVQPQHF.

This clonotype was detected ten times or more. This sequence joins TRBV28 and TRBJ1-2; 11 bases match TRBD1. Germline CDR1 is MDHEN and CDR2 is SYDVKM. Germline trimming cut 6 bases from V and 3 bases from J; bases unmatched to any gene: 3. CDR3 size: 14 residues. The CDR3 reads CASRGQGADYGYTF. CDR3 DNA sequence: TGTGCCAGCAGAGGACAGGGGGCGGACTATGGCTACACCTTC.

In its sample, this clonotype was seen many times. The chain links TRBV6-2 or TRBV6-3 to TRBJ2-5; the match to TRBD2 covers 14 bases. The CDR3 has 16 residues. Germline CDR1 and CDR2: MNHEY and SVGEGT. The V gene end was trimmed by 7 bases and the J gene end by 7 bases; junction bases not matched to a gene: 11. The chain's CDR3 is CASKKGLAGEMVTQYF. CDR3 nucleotide sequence: TGTGCCAGCAAGAAGGGACTAGCGGGGGAAATGGTGACCCAGTACTTC.

The V gene is TRBV6-2 or TRBV6-3, the J gene TRBJ1-2; D possibly corresponds to TRBD1 (6 bases). V lost 2 bases and J 5 bases, leaving 12 bases between the germline ends. The CDR3 loop spans 14 amino acids. CDR1 and CDR2 (germline): MNHEY, SVGEGT. CDR3 in amino acids: CASSYPDRSYGYTF. DNA of the CDR3: TGTGCCAGCAGTTACCCGGACAGATCGTATGGCTACACCTTC.

Ten or more counts support this clonotype. The chain combines TRBV11-2 with TRBJ1-5; D might be TRBD1 (6 bases). CDR1 and CDR2 from the germline V gene are SGHAT and FQNNGV. Trimming removed 5 bases at V and 0 bases at J, with 8 bases between. CDR3 size: 14 residues. DNA for the CDR3: TGTGCCAGCAGCCAGGACAGTAGCAATCAGCCCCAGCATTTT. This sequence encodes CASSQDSSNQPQHF.

About this clonotype: This could be a read error, since a much larger clone is one nucleotide away. The V and J genes are TRBV3-1 and TRBJ2-7; D gene unclear. The V gene's germline CDR1 is LGHDT and CDR2 YNNKEL (reference sequence). CDR3 length: 13 residues. The CDR3 here is CASGQVSSREQYF. CDR3 sequence (DNA): TGTGCCAGCGGCCAAGTTAGCTCGAGGGAGCAGTACTTC.

This clonotype was observed a handful of times. The rearrangement joins TRBV20-1 to TRBJ1-6; D possibly corresponds to TRBD1 (5 bases). V lost 1 base, J lost 7 bases, and 8 bases lay in between. Germline V CDR1 and CDR2: DFQATT, SNEGSKA (reference sequence). The CDR3 contains 13 residues. The CDR3 region has the DNA TGCAGTGCTAGAGGGGACGGGAATTCACCCCTCCACTTT. It specifies CSARGDGNSPLHF.

To note about this clonotype: Possible read error: a much larger clone is one base away. V gene TRBV5-1 combines with J gene TRBJ1-1; TRBD1 is a possible D gene (5 bases). Germline V lookup: CDR1 SGHRS, CDR2 YFSETQ. This CDR3 has 14 amino acids. The CDR3 nucleotides are TGCGCCAGCAGCTTGGCCGGGGGAGGGACTGAAGCTTCCTTT. Amino acid sequence: CASSLAGGGTEASF.

This chain joins TRBV20-1 and TRBJ1-4; no definite D call. CDR1 and CDR2 from the germline V gene are DFQATT and SNEGSKA (reference sequence). With 3 bases removed from V and 10 bases from J, the gap between germline ends came to 12 bases. This CDR3 region has 12 residues. Here the CDR3 reads CSASLDPGKLFF. CDR3 DNA: TGCAGTGCTAGTTTAGACCCCGGAAAACTGTTTTTT.

This clonotype showed up just a few times. A much larger clone sits a single nucleotide away, making a read error possible. The CDR3 ends on some other residue instead of the conserved phenylalanine or tryptophan, so this is likely a read error. The chain employs TRBV5-1 and TRBJ2-7; tentatively, D is TRBD1 (6 bases). Germline assignment: CDR1 SGHRS and CDR2 YFSETQ. V lost 3 bases to trimming and J lost 3 bases, with 13 bases between them. The CDR3 covers 14 residues. CDR3 in DNA: TGCGCCAGCAGCTCCCAGGTCAGGGGCTACGAGCAGTACCTC. Its translation: CASSSQVRGYEQYL.

This clonotype showed up many times. The chain links TRBV7-8 to TRBJ1-2, with a tentative D call TRBD1 (6 bases). Germline loops: CDR1 SGHVS, CDR2 FQNEAQ. This CDR3 contains 15 residues. Trimming pared 3 bases from V and 8 bases from J, leaving 19 bases between. DNA of the CDR3: TGTGCCAGCAGCTTTGACAGGATTTATTCGGACGGCTACACCTTC. Residues: CASSFDRIYSDGYTF.

This clonotype was counted ten times or more. DNA of the CDR3: TGTGCCAGCAGCGTCAGCGACAGGGCCTCACCCCTCCACTTT. Translation gives CASSVSDRASPLHF. The chain combines TRBV9 with TRBJ1-6, with 7 bases identical to TRBD1. The length of the CDR3 is 14 residues. The germline gives CDR1 SGDLS, CDR2 YYNGEE. Unmatched junction bases numbered 6, after V lost 2 bases and J lost 10 bases. The full variable domain, its missing parts supplied by reference TRBV9 and TRBJ1-6, is DSGVTQTPKHLITATGQRVTLRCSPRSGDLSVYWYQQSLDQGLQFLIQYYNGEERAKGNILERFSAQQFPDLHSELNLSSLELGDSALYFCASSVSDRASPLHFGNGTRLTVT.

About this clonotype: A much larger clone differs by one base, so this may be a read error. V and J are TRBV18 and TRBJ1-4; D gene unclear. The germline V gene has CDR1 KGHSH and CDR2 LQKENI. This CDR3 contains 13 residues. The CDR3: CASQRTGNEKLLF. The CDR3, as DNA: TGTGCCAGCCAACGGACTGGAAATGAAAAACTGCTTTTT.

This clonotype was recorded at least ten times. The CDR3 DNA follows: TGTGCCAGCAGTACTCAACAGGGATTGAGGGAAAAACTGTTTTTT. It specifies CASSTQQGLREKLFF. V usage is TRBV28 and J usage is TRBJ1-4; D perhaps matches TRBD1 (6 bases). CDR3 length equals 15 residues. V lost 5 bases to trimming and J lost 8 bases, with 18 bases between them. In germline, CDR1 is MDHEN, CDR2 SYDVKM. The whole variable domain, remainder taken from reference TRBV28 and TRBJ1-4, is DVKVTQSSRYLVKRTGEKVFLECVQDMDHENMFWYRQDPGLGLRLIYFSYDVKMKEKGDIPEGYSVSREKKERFSLILESASTNQTSMYLCASSTQQGLREKLFFGSGTQLSVL.

This clonotype was seen at least ten times. V gene TRBV28 combines with J gene TRBJ2-1; D is ambiguous. The CDR3 loop spans 13 amino acids. Trimming left V 2 bases short and J 6 bases short, with 8 bases between. Germline V gene data show CDR1 as MDHEN and CDR2 as SYDVKM. The CDR3 loop reads CASSLLGINEQFF. The CDR3 region has the DNA TGTGCCAGCAGTTTACTGGGGATCAATGAGCAGTTCTTC.

In DNA, the CDR3 is TGTGCCAGCGGCCCAGAGGCTAGCGGGAGAAAGAACTCCTACAATGAGCAGTTCTTC. Its translation is CASGPEASGRKNSYNEQFF. The rearrangement links TRBV7-6 to TRBJ2-1; 10 nucleotides match TRBD2. J was trimmed by 0 bases and V by 8 bases; bases with no gene match: 16. The CDR3 sequence is 19 residues long. Germline V gene data show CDR1 as SGHVS and CDR2 as FNYEAQ.

This clonotype showed up many times. The J gene is TRBJ2-7, the V gene TRBV5-1, with D possibly TRBD2 on 5 matching bases. V lost 0 bases and J 5 bases, leaving 15 bases between the germline ends. Germline V gene data show CDR1 as SGHRS and CDR2 as YFSETQ. The CDR3 sequence is 15 residues long. DNA for the CDR3: TGCGCCAGCAGCTTGGCTAACCGGGATCGAGACGAGCAGTACTTC. Translated: CASSLANRDRDEQYF.

About this clonotype: Just one base apart from a much larger clone, this may be a read error. The chain combines TRBV7-2 with TRBJ2-3; 14 bases fit TRBD2. J gave up 2 bases and V 1 base, and 5 bases lay outside the gene matches. CDR1 and CDR2 from the germline V gene are SGHTA and FQGNSA. This CDR3 has 18 residues. This CDR3 is CASSLEGLAGENTDTQYF. CDR3 coding DNA: TGTGCCAGCAGCTTAGAGGGACTAGCGGGAGAAAACACAGATACGCAGTATTTT.